This paragraph reports one T cell receptor beta chain. Its antigen remains undetermined. No much larger clone is present one base from it, and per-base qualities are unavailable. This sample was taken from a study of blood T cells in healthy people across ages (dated by TCRdb to about 2015). As for the study more broadly: Template switching captured roughly one uniquely barcoded TCR beta cDNA molecule per two T cells in model experiments. To track age-related changes in TCR beta repertoire diversity, the study relied on deep sequencing normalized with unique cDNA molecular identifiers. Four age groups were formed from the donors: young (average roughly 16 years), middle-aged (approximately 41), aged (62) and long-lived (about 80). To avoid experimental bias, donors of different ages were distributed randomly across sequencing lanes. For two donors (one aged 18 to 30 and one aged 80 or older), the study analyzed two additional independent replicas of 1 million unique cDNA reads from the same blood draw. The study at large found these results: The percentage of naive T cells measured by flow cytometry correlated strongly with observed TCR beta diversity. Estimates of total diversity based on one million sequenced T cells were considered lower bounds and underestimates. As age increased, observed TCR beta diversity per million T cells dropped in a roughly linear way, and a significant reduction was already evident by age 40. Bulk unsorted PBMC profiling prevented conclusive comparison of naive and antigen-experienced compartments. Donor CMV infection status was unknown, potentially confounding age-related changes in expanded clonotypes. Compared with the aged group, the long-lived group had more naive CD4+ T cells, fewer expanded clones and increased TCR diversity, a pattern suggesting age selection.

To prepare the library, 5' RACE was applied. These reads were obtained on an Illumina HiSeq 2500. A second PCR of about 7 to 12 cycles was run with a J-beta primer mix and a sample-barcoded 5' primer. A unique molecular identifier was introduced onto each TCR beta cDNA molecule by a template-switch 5' adaptor carrying 12 random nucleotides. At least 2.5 million CDR3-containing paired-end reads were obtained from each sample. First-strand cDNA was synthesized from all RNA with the Mint cDNA synthesis kit, primed by a TRBC-specific oligonucleotide. All cDNA was treated with uracil-DNA glycosylase and then went through a first 18-cycle PCR with the universal primers M1SS and BC2_uni_R. Per the original workflow: For normalization, 1 million high-quality reads were randomly selected from each sample, with every read carrying a distinct molecular identifier. Reads sharing molecular identifiers were discarded rather than binned into consensus sequences. MiTCR, with a Q25 quality threshold and the strictest error-elimination algorithm, was used for CDR3 identification, clonotype clustering and error correction. A nonparametric unseen species model with Euler transformation was used to estimate a lower bound on total TCR beta diversity. In-frame beta chains were kept once TCRdb had trimmed the public reads at Q25 with fastp and called clones with MiXCR. Rows merge per CDR3 protein into single entries with the most common DNA and genes. The V and J calls shown here were made by TCRdb, not taken from the authors' results. The sample yields hundreds of thousands of distinct CDR3 sequences; 58% were counted once. Together, the top ten hold about 20% of the sample.

Donors were a few dozen systemically healthy Caucasian individuals from Russia aged roughly 6 to 100 years. Each donor gave around 9.5 milliliters of peripheral blood, collected into EDTA-treated Vacutainer tubes. Ficoll-Paque density-gradient centrifugation was used to isolate PBMCs, with at least 7 million obtained per sample. Trizol reagent was used to extract total RNA from PBMCs, with at least 6 micrograms per sample. The percentages of naive CD45RAhigh/CD27high T cells were determined by flow cytometry on a PBMC aliquot from every donor. A distance of 7 bases separates the germline ends of V and J, which lose 4 bases and 9 bases respectively. From cysteine to phenylalanine, the CDR3 is 11 amino acids long. Only CDR3 DNA remains: 33 bases, in frame from the first base. The germline V gene encodes CDR1 LGHDT and CDR2 YNNKEL (reference sequence).

The V and J segments used are TRBV3-1 and TRBJ2-1, with the D segment identity uncertain. The receptor was isolated from a man between 25 and 39 years old in good health. Sequenced material: blood. The CDR3 reads as follows: CASSREVEQFF. The nucleotide sequence is given as TGTGCCAGCAGCCGTGAAGTTGAGCAGTTCTTC.